The 27 T cell receptor beta chains below come from one sample, sequenced in a study of a mutant IDH1 vaccine in newly diagnosed glioma. Libraries were prepared by immunoSEQ multiplex PCR; TCRdb keeps only in-frame clonotypes and omits some of them. The top ten hold approximately 1.6% of the sample, which has fewer than 45,000 clones, 80% to 90% seen once. Which antigens these TCRs recognize remains unknown. As to time point: week 35, safety follow-up. Vaccinated patients received 300 ug of mutant IDH1 20-mer peptide per dose, with topical imiquimod. The sample was PBMCs, taken from a glioma patient whose treatment included an IDH1 peptide vaccine. These TCRs come from a man between 40 and 49 years old with glioma.

This sequence joins TRBV5-1 and TRBJ2-5; TRBD2 aligns across 9 bases. The CDR3 consists of 17 residues. J gave up 0 bases and V 0 bases, and 6 bases lay outside the gene matches. The V gene's germline CDR1 is SGHRS and CDR2 YFSETQ. CDR3: CASSLGLTSGYQETQYF. CDR3 nucleotide sequence: TGCGCCAGCAGCTTGGGGCTGACTAGCGGATACCAAGAGACCCAGTACTTC.

The chain links TRBV5-5 to TRBJ2-7; D remains unclear. This CDR3 contains 13 residues. Germline V gene sequence: CDR1 SGHKS, CDR2 YYEKEE (reference sequence). The germline V and J ends were trimmed by 4 bases and 3 bases, with 11 bases remaining between them. The CDR3 DNA sequence: TGTGCCAGCAGCCTGGACGGCTTCTACGAGCAGTACGTC. Translating gives CASSLDGFYEQYV.

DNA of the CDR3: TGTGCCATCACTAGCTCCTACGAGCAGTACGTC. Translated, it gives CAITSSYEQYV. This chain connects TRBV28 to TRBJ2-7, with D possibly matching TRBD2 (5 bases). The germline CDR1 and CDR2 sequences are MDHEN and SYDVKM. CDR3 size: 11 residues. The ends were cut back, 10 bases at V and 0 bases at J, with 7 bases in the middle.

The chain joins TRBV28 to TRBJ1-1, with a possible D match to TRBD1 (6 bases). This CDR3 is built from 13 residues. Germline V gene sequence: CDR1 MDHEN, CDR2 SYDVKM. V was pared by 7 bases and J by 7 bases, with 16 bases between. In DNA form, the CDR3 reads TGTGCCAGCAAGGAAGGGGGTAAGGTTGAAGCTTTCTTT. This sequence encodes CASKEGGKVEAFF.

The genes are TRBV30 and TRBJ2-7, with TRBD1 matching over 7 bases. Germline V gene lookup returns CDR1 GTSNPN and CDR2 SVGIG (reference sequence). This CDR3 spans 11 amino acids. Written as DNA, the CDR3 is TGTGCCTGGAAAGATCAGGGGGTGTTGTTCGTC. It translates to CAWKDQGVLFV.

This chain links TRBV5-6 with TRBJ1-2, with a weak D call TRBD1 (5 bases). V lost 0 bases, J lost 1 base, and 16 bases lay in between. Germline V gives CDR1 SGHDT, CDR2 YYEEEE. The CDR3 is made up of 17 amino acids. The CDR3 DNA follows: TGTGCCAGCAGCTTGGCCCCGTGGACAATAGATAACTATGGCTACACCTTC. It encodes CASSLAPWTIDNYGYTF.

This chain uses TRBV2 with TRBJ2-1, with TRBD2 identical over 10 bases. The CDR3 loop spans 16 amino acids. The germline CDR1 and CDR2 sequences are SNHLY and FYNNEI. With 1 base clipped from V and 9 bases from J, the junction kept 9 bases outside the gene matches. The CDR3 region is CASSEGIAGGQGEQFF. CDR3 in DNA: TGTGCCAGCAGTGAAGGAATAGCGGGGGGTCAGGGTGAGCAGTTCTTC.

This sequence joins TRBV7-2 and TRBJ2-7, with TRBD1 identical over 7 bases. J lost 0 bases, V lost 5 bases, and 10 bases had no gene match. The CDR3 loop spans 16 amino acids. Germline assignment: CDR1 SGHTA and CDR2 FQGNSA. In DNA form, the CDR3 reads TGTGCCAGCAGCCCGCGACGGAGACAGGGCTCCTACGAGCAGTACTTC. Its protein is CASSPRRRQGSYEQYF. Full variable domain (outside the CDR3, taken from reference TRBV7-2 and TRBJ2-7): GAGVSQSPSNKVTEKGKDVELRCDPISGHTALYWYRQSLGQGLEFLIYFQGNSAPDKSGLPSDRFSAERTGGSVSTLTIQRTQQEDSAVYLCASSPRRRQGSYEQYFGPGTRLTVT.

The chain is built from TRBV2 and TRBJ2-7; 8 bases are a match to TRBD2. Germline V CDR1 and CDR2: SNHLY, FYNNEI. With 7 bases clipped from V and 2 bases from J, the junction kept 7 bases outside the gene matches. This CDR3 has 14 amino acids. CDR3 in amino acids: CASKQLADPYEQYF. The CDR3 DNA reads as TGTGCCAGCAAACAACTAGCGGATCCCTACGAGCAGTACTTC.

The CDR3 DNA sequence: TGCGCCAGCAGCCAAGATAGCACTGAAGCTTTCTTT. It is translated as CASSQDSTEAFF. The rearrangement joins TRBV4-1 to TRBJ1-1; D gene unclear. Germline CDR1 MGHRA, CDR2 YSYEKL. V lost 0 bases and J lost 4, with 3 bases in between. The CDR3 has 12 amino acids.

J is TRBJ1-6 and V is TRBV6-5; D unclear. Germline V lookup: CDR1 MNHEY, CDR2 SVGAGI. V was clipped by 6 bases and J by 7 bases, with 13 bases between them. The CDR3 is 14 residues long. The CDR3 nucleotides are TGTGCCAGCAGCCAGTGGACCGAAAATTCACCCCTCCACTTT. Residues: CASSQWTENSPLHF.

This sequence joins TRBV6-4 and TRBJ1-5; D is possibly TRBD1 (5 bases). The germline V and J ends were trimmed by 6 bases and 5 bases, with 11 bases remaining between them. From germline, CDR1 is MRHNA and CDR2 SNTAGT. This CDR3 is built from 13 residues. Written as DNA, the CDR3 is TGTGCCAGCAGCAGGGAAGGCGATCAGCCCCAGCATTTT. This sequence encodes CASSREGDQPQHF.

This clone was seen a few times. The chain is built from TRBV4-2 and TRBJ2-1, with D possibly being TRBD1 (5 bases). The ends were cut back, 4 bases at V and 3 bases at J, with 16 bases in the middle. The CDR3 runs to 16 residues. Germline CDR1 reads LGHNA; CDR2 reads YNFKEQ. CDR3 bases: TGTGCCAGCAGCCCAAGGACAACGCTGGGCTACAATGAGCAGTTCTTC. Its translation is CASSPRTTLGYNEQFF.

The chain joins TRBV5-6 to TRBJ2-5; perhaps TRBD1 as D (6 bases). Germline lookup yields CDR1 SGHDT and CDR2 YYEEEE. The CDR3 has 13 amino acids. Trimming shortened V by 3 bases and J by 5 bases, and 11 bases separated the two germline ends. CDR3 nucleotide sequence: TGTGCCAGCAGCTGGGCCCAGGGGGAGACCCAGTACTTC. This codes for CASSWAQGETQYF.

The rearrangement links TRBV25-1 to TRBJ1-5; no firm D call. This CDR3 region has 16 residues. Germline V CDR1 and CDR2: MGHDK, SYGVNS. The V end lost 1 base, the J end lost 7 bases, and 17 bases lay between the germline ends. Here the CDR3 DNA reads TGTGCCAGCAGTGAATGGACGGAGCCCCAGGAACAGCCCCAGCATTTT. Its protein is CASSEWTEPQEQPQHF.

The chain has TRBV19 and TRBJ1-5; D not certain. This CDR3 comprises 13 residues. Trimming removed 0 bases at V and 2 bases at J, with 2 bases between. Looked up from germline, CDR1 is LNHDA and CDR2 is SQIVND (reference sequence). CDR3 protein: CASSIEGNQPQHF. In DNA form, the CDR3 reads TGTGCCAGTAGTATAGAAGGCAATCAGCCCCAGCATTTT.

This chain links TRBV11-3 with TRBJ2-3; D unclear. Trimming took off 2 bases at V and 4 bases at J, with 13 bases between the two ends. Germline V lookup: CDR1 SGHNT, CDR2 YENEEA. CDR3 length equals 15 residues. CDR3 in amino acids: CASSLSPGLSDTQYF. The CDR3 DNA is TGTGCCAGCAGCTTAAGTCCGGGCCTTTCAGATACGCAGTATTTT.

The chain recombines TRBV9 with TRBJ2-6; TRBD1 aligns across 10 bases. With V trimmed by 3 bases and J by 2 bases, 8 bases remained unmatched. The CDR3 consists of 18 residues. CDR1 SGDLS and CDR2 YYNGEE come from the germline V gene. As DNA, the CDR3 is TGTGCCAGCAGCGCCCGACAGGGGGCGCCGCCTGGGGCCAACGTCCTGACTTTC. This translates into CASSARQGAPPGANVLTF.

This clone was counted a single time. The V call is TRBV7-9, the J call TRBJ1-1; the D gene is possibly TRBD1 (6 bases). Trimming took 5 bases from V and 8 from J, leaving 9 bases between them. This CDR3 is 11 amino acids long. Germline CDR1 reads SEHNR; CDR2 reads FQNEAQ (reference sequence). The CDR3 nucleotides are TGTGCCAGCAGCCTCACAGGGGAAGCTTTCTTT. Amino acids: CASSLTGEAFF.

The table lists this clone with a few counts. This chain uses TRBV5-5 with TRBJ1-3, with D tentatively TRBD1 (6 bases). CDR1 and CDR2 from the germline V gene are SGHKS and YYEKEE (reference sequence). Between the trimmed V and J ends, which lost 1 base and 2 bases, there was a span of 10 bases. This CDR3 is built from 15 residues. CDR3 residues: CASSLQQGPGNTIYF. Here the CDR3 DNA reads TGTGCCAGCAGCTTGCAACAGGGTCCTGGAAACACCATATATTTT.

The chain couples TRBV18 to TRBJ1-2; perhaps TRBD1 as D (6 bases). CDR1 is KGHSH, CDR2 LQKENI, per germline. The CDR3 covers 15 residues. The V end was cut by 3 bases, the J end by 3 bases, with 14 bases between. CDR3 sequence reads: CASSPLGGLHYGYTF. The CDR3 nucleotides read TGTGCCAGCTCACCTCTTGGGGGGCTCCACTATGGCTACACCTTC. The whole variable domain, filled in from reference TRBV18 and TRBJ1-2, reads NAGVMQNPRHLVRRRGQEARLRCSPMKGHSHVYWYRQLPEEGLKFMVYLQKENIIDESGMPKERFSAEFPKEGPSILRIQQVVRGDSAAYFCASSPLGGLHYGYTFGSGTRLTVV.

The rearrangement joins TRBV11-2 to TRBJ2-2, with D perhaps matching TRBD1 (6 bases). Per the germline V gene, CDR1 is SGHAT and CDR2 is FQNNGV. CDR3 length equals 18 residues. V was trimmed by 3 bases and J by 0 bases, leaving 17 bases between them. The CDR3 DNA reads as TGTGCCAGCAGCTTTACCGGGACACGGTATACGAACACCGGGGAGCTGTTTTTT. Translation: CASSFTGTRYTNTGELFF.

This chain links TRBV6-5 with TRBJ2-7; the D gene could be TRBD1 or TRBD2 (5 bases each). The CDR3 extends over 14 amino acids. The germline V gene encodes CDR1 MNHEY and CDR2 SVGAGI. Trimming stripped 2 bases from V and 2 bases from J, with 10 bases between. CDR3 amino acids: CASSYREGPYEQYV. The CDR3 nucleotides are TGTGCCAGCAGTTACAGAGAGGGACCCTACGAGCAGTACGTC.

The chain carries TRBV4-3 and TRBJ1-2, with unresolved D. CDR3 length equals 14 residues. From germline, CDR1 is LGHNA and CDR2 YSLEER. Trimming left V 0 bases short and J 6 bases short, with 11 bases between. The CDR3 loop reads CASSQESGRNGYTF. In DNA form, the CDR3 reads TGCGCCAGCAGCCAAGAGTCCGGGAGAAATGGCTACACCTTC.

The rearrangement links TRBV29-1 to TRBJ2-7; no firm D call. Trimming removed 6 bases from V and 6 bases from J, with 15 bases in between. The CDR3 is 12 amino acids. The germline V gene has CDR1 SQVTM and CDR2 ANQGSEA. DNA for the CDR3: TGCAGCGTCGGACCCCCCAGAGGCGAGCAGTACTTC. This gives the protein CSVGPPRGEQYF.

The V and J genes are TRBV2 and TRBJ1-5; 7 nucleotides line up with TRBD1. J lost 0 bases, V lost 6 bases, and 5 bases had no gene match. Germline-derived CDR1 and CDR2 are SNHLY and FYNNEI. The CDR3 contains 15 residues. This CDR3 is CASRPAGGSNQPQHF. For the CDR3, the DNA is TGTGCCAGCAGGCCCGCAGGGGGTAGCAATCAGCCCCAGCATTTT.

The chain uses TRBV7-2 and TRBJ1-5, with D tentatively TRBD1 (6 bases). Per the germline V gene, CDR1 is SGHTA and CDR2 is FQGNSA. Trimming removed 5 bases at V and 6 bases at J, with 20 bases between. This CDR3 has 16 residues. The CDR3 coding sequence is TGTGCCAGCAGCCCCCCCGGGGGGGCGTTAGGTCAGCCCCAGCATTTT. It yields the protein CASSPPGGALGQPQHF.